These 27 T cell receptor beta chains were all obtained from the same sample, sequenced in a study of cytomegalovirus exposure and HLA in healthy donors. Primers included in the PCR were 60 Vbeta and 13 Jbeta primers. Using immunoSEQ multiplex PCR, the repertoire was profiled, and TCRdb retains in-frame clones only, with some absent. The sample records under 130,000 clones, 79% being singletons. Sequences were obtained from PBMCs. All receptors come from a man over 45 in good health and CMV-seropositive.

This chain connects TRBV7-9 to TRBJ2-7, with 7 bases lining up with TRBD1. Unmatched junction bases numbered 5, after V lost 3 bases and J lost 3 bases. Germline V lookup: CDR1 SEHNR, CDR2 FQNEAQ (reference sequence). The CDR3 totals 14 residues. The CDR3 reads CASSFIGGDYEQYF. CDR3 nucleotide sequence: TGTGCCAGCAGCTTCATAGGGGGCGACTACGAGCAGTACTTC. Using reference TRBV7-9 and TRBJ2-7 for the parts outside the CDR3, the full variable domain is DTGVSQNPRHKITKRGQNVTFRCDPISEHNRLYWYRQTLGQGPEFLTYFQNEAQLEKSRLLSDRFSAERPKGSFSTLEIQRTEQGDSAMYLCASSFIGGDYEQYFGPGTRLTVT.

The rearrangement uses TRBV4-1 and TRBJ2-7; 9 nucleotides match TRBD2. Trimming removed 1 base from V and 6 bases from J; junction bases left unmatched: 10. CDR3 size: 16 residues. The germline V gene has CDR1 MGHRA and CDR2 YSYEKL. CDR3 protein: CASSQGLGAGGSEQYF. The CDR3 DNA follows: TGCGCCAGCAGCCAAGGATTGGGGGCGGGAGGGTCCGAGCAGTACTTC.

V is TRBV5-4 and J is TRBJ2-1; 8 nucleotides align to TRBD2. The J segment lost 4 bases and the V segment lost 2 bases, leaving 5 bases of the junction unmatched. Per the germline V gene, CDR1 is SGHNT and CDR2 is YYREEE (reference sequence). This CDR3 contains 15 residues. The CDR3 here is CASSFTSGDYNEQFF. CDR3 DNA: TGTGCCAGCAGCTTTACTAGCGGTGATTACAATGAGCAGTTCTTC. The full variable domain, rest sourced from reference TRBV5-4 and TRBJ2-1, is ETGVTQSPTHLIKTRGQQVTLRCSSQSGHNTVSWYQQALGQGPQFIFQYYREEENGRGNFPPRFSGLQFPNYSSELNVNALELDDSALYLCASSFTSGDYNEQFFGPGTRLTVL.

V is TRBV14 and J is TRBJ2-5; TRBD2 aligns across 7 bases. The J call may be incorrect, as the DNA end agrees better with TRBJ2-7. This CDR3 is built from 15 residues. In germline, CDR1 is SGHDN, CDR2 FVKESK. The CDR3 sequence: CASSQAGLQNYEQYF. CDR3 sequence (DNA): TGTGCCAGCAGCCAAGCGGGACTACAGAACTACGAGCAGTACTTC.

This clone appeared a few times. This chain links TRBV6-5 with TRBJ2-7; D gene unclear. The CDR3 length is 14 residues. V was trimmed by 5 bases and J by 4 bases, leaving 15 bases between them. The germline CDR1 and CDR2 sequences are MNHEY and SVGAGI. Written as DNA, the CDR3 is TGTGCCAGCAGTCCATGGGCCAAACCTTACGAGCAGTACTTC. Residues: CASSPWAKPYEQYF.

The V gene is TRBV2, the J gene TRBJ1-6; possible D gene TRBD1, 6 bases. Trimming cost V 8 bases and J 10 bases, with 15 bases left between them. The CDR3 has 13 amino acids. CDR1 SNHLY and CDR2 FYNNEI come from the germline V gene. In nucleotides, the CDR3 is TGTGCCAGCCAGGGGAGGGGGGACTCACCCCTCCACTTT. This codes for CASQGRGDSPLHF.

The chain recombines TRBV6-6 with TRBJ2-5; 9 bases match TRBD1. Germline-derived CDR1 and CDR2 are MNHNY and SVGAGI (reference sequence). The V and J ends lost 5 bases and 4 bases, in that order; junction bases with no gene match: 5. The CDR3 sequence is 14 residues long. CDR3 loop: CASSGGTGRETQYF. DNA for the CDR3: TGTGCCAGCAGTGGAGGGACAGGGAGAGAGACCCAGTACTTC.

The chain is built from TRBV2 and TRBJ2-3, with a weak D call TRBD1 (6 bases). From germline, CDR1 is SNHLY and CDR2 FYNNEI. The V and J ends lost 7 bases and 0 bases respectively, with 14 bases between them. The CDR3 consists of 15 residues. The CDR3 loop is CASNQGYSSTDTQYF. The DNA for the CDR3 is TGTGCCAGCAATCAGGGGTACTCTAGCACAGATACGCAGTATTTT.

The chain employs TRBV27 and TRBJ2-7; D may be TRBD1 (7 bases). V lost 6 bases, J lost 6 bases, and 27 bases lay in between. This CDR3 spans 17 amino acids. Germline CDR1 MNHEY, CDR2 SMNVEV (reference sequence). CDR3 in amino acids: CASRAGGGPGGSREQYF. In DNA form, the CDR3 reads TGTGCCAGCAGGGCCGGAGGGGGGCCAGGGGGGAGCCGCGAGCAGTACTTC.

This chain joins TRBV9 and TRBJ2-5, with 9 positions matching TRBD2. V lost 0 bases and J lost 1; bases outside the gene matches: 4. Germline CDR1 is SGDLS and CDR2 is YYNGEE. CDR3 length: 16 amino acids. As DNA, the CDR3 is TGTGCCAGCAGCGTAGGTCCTAGCGGGGCCCAAGAGACCCAGTACTTC. It codes for CASSVGPSGAQETQYF.

This chain connects TRBV15 to TRBJ1-3; D unclear. The length of the CDR3 is 15 residues. V lost 2 bases, J lost 0 bases, and 8 bases lay in between. CDR1 LNHNV and CDR2 YYDKDF come from the germline V gene (reference sequence). The CDR3 protein is CATSRFPDSGNTIYF. In DNA, the CDR3 is TGTGCCACCAGCAGATTCCCAGACTCTGGAAACACCATATATTTT.

The V call is TRBV18, the J call TRBJ2-5; TRBD1 agrees at 9 bases. CDR3 length equals 14 residues. Unmatched junction bases numbered 4, after V lost 3 bases and J lost 5 bases. The germline V gene encodes CDR1 KGHSH and CDR2 LQKENI. The chain's CDR3 is CASSPGQGRETQYF. The CDR3 DNA reads TGTGCCAGCTCACCGGGACAGGGTAGGGAGACCCAGTACTTC.

The chain employs TRBV13 and TRBJ2-7, with 10 bases identical to TRBD2. In germline, CDR1 is PRHDT, CDR2 FYEKMQ (reference sequence). This CDR3 has 15 amino acids. The V segment lost 5 bases and the J segment 5 bases; nucleotides outside the gene matches: 9. This CDR3 is CASSPRGLASHEQYF. CDR3 nucleotide sequence: TGTGCCAGCAGCCCACGGGGACTAGCGTCCCACGAGCAGTACTTC.

This clone was observed once. The rearrangement links TRBV2 to TRBJ2-1; 9 bases line up with TRBD1. The CDR3 totals 14 residues. Looked up from germline, CDR1 is SNHLY and CDR2 is FYNNEI. With 6 bases clipped from V and 0 bases from J, the junction kept 0 bases outside the gene matches. CDR3 DNA sequence: TGTGCCAGCAGGACAGGGGGCTCCTACAATGAGCAGTTCTTC. Residues: CASRTGGSYNEQFF.

Comments on this clone: Other DNA sequences from this sample encode an identical CDR3 as well. The chain carries TRBV27 and TRBJ2-7, with 7 bases identical to TRBD2. J gave up 2 bases and V 0 bases, and 4 bases lay outside the gene matches. Germline assignment: CDR1 MNHEY and CDR2 SMNVEV (reference sequence). This CDR3 contains 15 residues. For the CDR3, the DNA is TGTGCCAGCAGTTTATCGGGGCTAGCGGCCTACGAGCAGTACTTC. This translates into CASSLSGLAAYEQYF.

This chain's CDR3 is CASRTGGGTEAFF. Here the CDR3 DNA reads TGTGCCAGCAGGACAGGGGGTGGGACTGAAGCTTTCTTT. The chain employs TRBV2 and TRBJ1-1; 9 nucleotides line up with TRBD1. Germline V gene sequence: CDR1 SNHLY, CDR2 FYNNEI. This CDR3 is built from 13 residues. V dropped 6 bases and J dropped 5; count of bases not matched to a gene: 4.

This chain connects TRBV2 to TRBJ2-7, with D tentatively TRBD2 (6 bases). The V gene lost 6 bases and the J gene lost 4 bases, with 10 bases spanning the gap. CDR3 length: 12 residues. Germline V gene data show CDR1 as SNHLY and CDR2 as FYNNEI. DNA for the CDR3: TGTGCCAGCAGATATGGGGGGTACGAGCAGTACTTC. This translates into CASRYGGYEQYF.

This sequence joins TRBV10-3 and TRBJ2-7, with TRBD2 identical over 14 bases. Trimming cost V 8 bases and J 7 bases; bases outside gene matches: 10. The CDR3 is 15 residues long. CDR1 is ENHRY, CDR2 SYGVKD, per germline. The CDR3 nucleotides read TGTGCCATCGGGACTAGCGGGAGAAAGTCGGGTGAGCAGTACTTC. Translating gives CAIGTSGRKSGEQYF.

The CDR3 bases are TGTGCCTGGGGATGGCGGGAGGGAGATACGCAGTATTTT. Protein product: CAWGWREGDTQYF. The chain combines TRBV30 with TRBJ2-3; 9 positions match TRBD2. The CDR3 totals 13 residues. J was trimmed by 5 bases and V by 5 bases; bases with no gene match: 5. Germline V gene lookup returns CDR1 GTSNPN and CDR2 SVGIG (reference sequence). Supplemented by reference TRBV30 and TRBJ2-3, the full variable domain reads SQTIHQWPATLVQPVGSPLSLECTVEGTSNPNLYWYRQAAGRGLQLLFYSVGIGQISSEVPQNLSASRPQDRQFILSSKKLLLSDSGFYLCAWGWREGDTQYFGPGTRLTVL.

This chain uses TRBV12-2 with TRBJ2-7; the table's D gene call, TRBD1, was not cross checked with the DNA. TRBV12-2 is deemed a pseudogene. CDR3 size: 16 residues. The CDR3 DNA is TGTGCAAGTCGCTTAGAGGCGAGACATACCCCCTACGAGCAGTACTTC. It is translated as CASRLEARHTPYEQYF.

The chain has TRBV5-6 and TRBJ2-5, with 8 bases lining up with TRBD1. The CDR3 consists of 18 residues. The germline gives CDR1 SGHDT, CDR2 YYEEEE. Germline trimming cut 4 bases from V and 4 bases from J; bases unmatched to any gene: 18. CDR3 sequence reads: CASSKDRAFIVLSETQYF. CDR3 nucleotides: TGTGCCAGCAGCAAGGACAGGGCTTTCATCGTCTTGTCAGAGACCCAGTACTTC.

The chain joins TRBV15 to TRBJ2-3, with D possibly being TRBD1 (5 bases). The CDR3 has 15 amino acids. Trimming left V 1 base short and J 5 bases short, with 13 bases between. CDR1 is LNHNV and CDR2 is YYDKDF in the germline V gene (reference sequence). CDR3 DNA sequence: TGTGCCACCAGCAGAGCCCCCACGGACATAGATACGCAGTATTTT. It translates to CATSRAPTDIDTQYF.

The gene calls are TRBV4-1 and TRBJ1-1; the D gene is possibly TRBD1 (5 bases). The CDR3 covers 15 residues. Germline V gives CDR1 MGHRA, CDR2 YSYEKL. V lost 3 bases and J 1 base, leaving 12 bases between the germline ends. As DNA, the CDR3 is TGCGCCAGCAGCCATCGCGACAGAGCGAACACTGAAGCTTTCTTT. It codes for CASSHRDRANTEAFF.

This chain joins TRBV2 and TRBJ2-5, with D unresolved. The germline V gene has CDR1 SNHLY and CDR2 FYNNEI. The CDR3 totals 12 residues. V was clipped by 2 bases and J by 5 bases, with 6 bases between them. The CDR3 is CASSERRETQYF. CDR3 DNA: TGTGCCAGCAGTGAACGGCGGGAGACCCAGTACTTC.

The CDR3 reads CAISPSGGYLVGQFF. Written as DNA, the CDR3 is TGTGCCATTTCCCCTAGCGGGGGCTACCTAGTGGGGCAGTTCTTC. This chain connects TRBV27 to TRBJ2-1; 10 nucleotides line up with TRBD2. The CDR3 is 15 residues long. Germline V gene sequence: CDR1 MNHEY, CDR2 SMNVEV (reference sequence). The V and J ends lost 10 bases and 12 bases, in that order; junction bases with no gene match: 18.

The chain carries TRBV27 and TRBJ2-7; 9 nucleotides line up with TRBD1. Looked up from germline, CDR1 is MNHEY and CDR2 is SMNVEV (reference sequence). The CDR3 extends over 14 amino acids. The CDR3 coding sequence is TGTGTCCTCGCCCAAGGGGGACAGGGCAACGAGCAGTACTTC. Translation gives CVLAQGGQGNEQYF.

The chain uses TRBV7-2 and TRBJ2-3; D might be TRBD1 (6 bases). Germline V CDR1 and CDR2: SGHTA, FQGNSA. Trimming stripped 5 bases from V and 6 bases from J, with 12 bases between. The CDR3 covers 13 residues. CDR3 DNA sequence: TGTGCCAGCAGCGAAGGGACATGGGATACGCAGTATTTT. It codes for CASSEGTWDTQYF.